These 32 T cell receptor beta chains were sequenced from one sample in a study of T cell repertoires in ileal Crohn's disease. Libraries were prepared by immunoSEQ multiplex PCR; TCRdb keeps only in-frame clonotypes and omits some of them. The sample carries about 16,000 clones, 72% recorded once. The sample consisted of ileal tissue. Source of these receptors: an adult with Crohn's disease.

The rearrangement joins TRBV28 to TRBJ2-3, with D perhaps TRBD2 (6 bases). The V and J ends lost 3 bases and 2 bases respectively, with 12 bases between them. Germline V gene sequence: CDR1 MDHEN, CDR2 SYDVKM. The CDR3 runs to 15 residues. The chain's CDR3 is CASSFRDFSTDTQYF. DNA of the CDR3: TGTGCCAGCAGTTTCCGGGACTTCTCCACAGATACGCAGTATTTT. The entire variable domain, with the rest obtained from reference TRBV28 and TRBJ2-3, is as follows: DVKVTQSSRYLVKRTGEKVFLECVQDMDHENMFWYRQDPGLGLRLIYFSYDVKMKEKGDIPEGYSVSREKKERFSLILESASTNQTSMYLCASSFRDFSTDTQYFGPGTRLTVL.

CDR3 sequence: CATRFQGPMGEQFF. CDR3 sequence (DNA): TGTGCCACCAGGTTCCAGGGGCCTATGGGGGAGCAGTTCTTC. This chain connects TRBV15 to TRBJ2-1, with D maybe TRBD1 (6 bases). V was cut by 6 bases and J by 10 bases, with 19 bases left in between. The CDR3 covers 14 residues. Germline assignment: CDR1 LNHNV and CDR2 YYDKDF (reference sequence).

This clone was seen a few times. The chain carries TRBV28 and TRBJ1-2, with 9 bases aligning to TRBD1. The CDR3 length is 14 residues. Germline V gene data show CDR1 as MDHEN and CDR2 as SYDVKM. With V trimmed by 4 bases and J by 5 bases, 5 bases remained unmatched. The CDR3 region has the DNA TGTGCCAGCAGTTCCTGGGACAGGGTGTATGGCTACACCTTC. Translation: CASSSWDRVYGYTF.

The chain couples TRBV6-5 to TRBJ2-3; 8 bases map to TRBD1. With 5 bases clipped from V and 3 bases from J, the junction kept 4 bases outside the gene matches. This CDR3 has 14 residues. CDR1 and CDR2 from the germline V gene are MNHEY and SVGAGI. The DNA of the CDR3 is TGTGCCAGCAGTGTAGACAGGGGAACAGATACGCAGTATTTT. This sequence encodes CASSVDRGTDTQYF.

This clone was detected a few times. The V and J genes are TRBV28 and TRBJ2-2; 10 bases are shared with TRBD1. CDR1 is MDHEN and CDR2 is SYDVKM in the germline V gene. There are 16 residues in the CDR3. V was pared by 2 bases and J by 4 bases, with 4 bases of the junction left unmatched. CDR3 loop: CASSLETGGGTGELFF. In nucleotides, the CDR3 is TGTGCCAGCAGTTTAGAGACAGGGGGCGGCACCGGGGAGCTGTTTTTT.

DNA for the CDR3: TGTGCCAGCAGCTCATCCCGGGACACTTTGGGGTACAATGAGCAGTTCTTC. As protein: CASSSSRDTLGYNEQFF. V and J are TRBV11-2 and TRBJ2-1; a weak D match, TRBD1 (6 bases). The CDR3 totals 17 residues. V was clipped by 4 bases and J by 4 bases, with 20 bases between them. CDR1 is SGHAT and CDR2 is FQNNGV in the germline V gene. Together with reference TRBV11-2 and TRBJ2-1, the CDR3 gives the full variable domain: EAGVAQSPRYKIIEKRQSVAFWCNPISGHATLYWYQQILGQGPKLLIQFQNNGVVDDSQLPKDRFSAERLKGVDSTLKIQPAKLEDSAVYLCASSSSRDTLGYNEQFFGPGTRLTVL.

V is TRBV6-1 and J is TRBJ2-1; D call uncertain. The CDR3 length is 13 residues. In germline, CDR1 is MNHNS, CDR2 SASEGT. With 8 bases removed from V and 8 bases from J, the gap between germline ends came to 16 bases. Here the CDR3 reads CASSGPRWDEQFF. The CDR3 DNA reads TGTGCCAGCTCAGGTCCCCGGTGGGATGAGCAGTTCTTC.

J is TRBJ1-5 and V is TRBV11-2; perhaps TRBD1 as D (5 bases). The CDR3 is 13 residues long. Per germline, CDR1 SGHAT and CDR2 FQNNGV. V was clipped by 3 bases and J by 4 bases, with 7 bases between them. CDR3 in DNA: TGTGCCAGCAGCTTTGGGGGGAATCAGCCCCAGCATTTT. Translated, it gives CASSFGGNQPQHF.

The CDR3 DNA reads TGTGCCAGTAGTACTCACGCCGGGACAGGGATTAGTGGCTACACCTTC. Protein product: CASSTHAGTGISGYTF. The chain employs TRBV19 and TRBJ1-2; 9 bases map to TRBD1. The germline V gene has CDR1 LNHDA and CDR2 SQIVND (reference sequence). After removal of 4 bases from V and 7 bases from J, the junction contained 13 bases not matched to a gene. CDR3 length: 16 amino acids.

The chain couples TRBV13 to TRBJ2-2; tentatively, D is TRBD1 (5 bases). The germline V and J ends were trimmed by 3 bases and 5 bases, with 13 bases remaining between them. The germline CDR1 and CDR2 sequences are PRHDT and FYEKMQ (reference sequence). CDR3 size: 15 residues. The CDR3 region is CASSFKGIGTGELFF. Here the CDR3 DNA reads TGTGCCAGCAGCTTCAAGGGGATTGGGACCGGGGAGCTGTTTTTT. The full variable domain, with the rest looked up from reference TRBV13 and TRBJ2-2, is AAGVIQSPRHLIKEKRETATLKCYPIPRHDTVYWYQQGPGQDPQFLISFYEKMQSDKGSIPDRFSAQQFSDYHSELNMSSLELGDSALYFCASSFKGIGTGELFFGEGSRLTVL.

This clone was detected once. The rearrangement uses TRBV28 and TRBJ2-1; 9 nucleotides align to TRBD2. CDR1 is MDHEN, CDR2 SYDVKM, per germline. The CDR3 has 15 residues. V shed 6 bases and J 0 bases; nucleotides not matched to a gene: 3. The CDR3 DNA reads TGTGCCAGCAGACGTAGCGGGGGCTCCTACAATGAGCAGTTCTTC. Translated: CASRRSGGSYNEQFF.

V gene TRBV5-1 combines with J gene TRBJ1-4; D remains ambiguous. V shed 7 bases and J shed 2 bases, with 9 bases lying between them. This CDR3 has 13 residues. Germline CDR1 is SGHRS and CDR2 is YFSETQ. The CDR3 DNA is TGCGCCAGCCGGGTCTCCACTAATGAAAAACTGTTTTTT. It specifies CASRVSTNEKLFF.

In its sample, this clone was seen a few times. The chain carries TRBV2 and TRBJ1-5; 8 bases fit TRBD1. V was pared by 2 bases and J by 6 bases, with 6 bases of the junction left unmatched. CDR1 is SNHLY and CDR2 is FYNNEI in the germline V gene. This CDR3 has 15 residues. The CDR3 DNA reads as TGTGCCAGCAGTGAATCAGGGGGCAATCGTCAGCCCCAGCATTTT. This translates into CASSESGGNRQPQHF.

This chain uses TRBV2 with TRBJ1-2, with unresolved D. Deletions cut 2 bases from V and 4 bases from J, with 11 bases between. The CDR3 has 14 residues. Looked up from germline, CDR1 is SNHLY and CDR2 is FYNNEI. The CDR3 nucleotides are TGTGCCAGCAGTGAACTCCCGGGAGGCTATGGCTACACCTTC. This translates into CASSELPGGYGYTF.

The CDR3 here is CASRLGTGRYGYTF. CDR3 nucleotide sequence: TGTGCCAGCAGGCTCGGGACAGGGCGCTATGGCTACACCTTC. The chain is built from TRBV6-5 and TRBJ1-2, with 9 nucleotides matching TRBD1. V gave up 6 bases and J gave up 4 bases; unmatched junction bases: 6. This CDR3 region has 14 residues. The V gene's germline CDR1 is MNHEY and CDR2 SVGAGI.

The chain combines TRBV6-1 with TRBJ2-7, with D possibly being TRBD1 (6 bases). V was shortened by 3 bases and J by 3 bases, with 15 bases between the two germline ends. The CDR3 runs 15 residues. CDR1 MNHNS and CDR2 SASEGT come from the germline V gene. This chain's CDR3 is CASSEIAGQNYEQYF. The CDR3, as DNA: TGTGCCAGCAGTGAGATCGCTGGACAGAACTACGAGCAGTACTTC.

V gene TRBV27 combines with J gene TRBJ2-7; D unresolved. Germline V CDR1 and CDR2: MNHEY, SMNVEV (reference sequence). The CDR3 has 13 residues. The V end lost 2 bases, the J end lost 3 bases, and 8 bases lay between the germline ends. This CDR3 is CASSLHRYYEQYF. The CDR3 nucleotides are TGTGCCAGCAGTTTACACAGATACTACGAGCAGTACTTC.

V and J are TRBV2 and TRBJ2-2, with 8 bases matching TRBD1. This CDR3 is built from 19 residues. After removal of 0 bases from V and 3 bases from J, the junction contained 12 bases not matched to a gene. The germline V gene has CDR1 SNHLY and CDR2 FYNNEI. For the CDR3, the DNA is TGTGCCAGCAGTGAAGCGTCGGTCTCCTCAGGGGGCTACACCGGGGAGCTGTTTTTT. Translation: CASSEASVSSGGYTGELFF. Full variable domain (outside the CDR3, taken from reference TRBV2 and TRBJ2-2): EPEVTQTPSHQVTQMGQEVILRCVPISNHLYFYWYRQILGQKVEFLVSFYNNEISEKSEIFDDQFSVERPDGSNFTLKIRSTKLEDSAMYFCASSEASVSSGGYTGELFFGEGSRLTVL.

The CDR3 bases are TGCGCCAGCAGCGTACAGACAGGAAACACCGGGGAGCTGTTTTTT. Amino acids: CASSVQTGNTGELFF. The chain employs TRBV5-1 and TRBJ2-2; the D gene is possibly TRBD1 (6 bases). The CDR3 is 15 residues long. Germline CDR1 reads SGHRS; CDR2 reads YFSETQ. Trimming removed 4 bases from V and 2 bases from J, with 12 bases in between.

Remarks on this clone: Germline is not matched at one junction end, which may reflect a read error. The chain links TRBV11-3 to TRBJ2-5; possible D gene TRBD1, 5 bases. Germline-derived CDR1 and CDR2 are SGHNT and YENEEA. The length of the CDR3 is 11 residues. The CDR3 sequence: CVSRAQETQYF. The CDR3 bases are TGTGTCAGCAGGGCACAAGAGACCCAGTACTTC.

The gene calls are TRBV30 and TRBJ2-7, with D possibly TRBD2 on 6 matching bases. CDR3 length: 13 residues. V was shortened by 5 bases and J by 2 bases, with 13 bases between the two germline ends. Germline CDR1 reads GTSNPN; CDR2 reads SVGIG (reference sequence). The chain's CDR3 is CAWARDSPYEQYF. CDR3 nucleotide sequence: TGTGCCTGGGCCCGGGACTCCCCCTACGAGCAGTACTTC.

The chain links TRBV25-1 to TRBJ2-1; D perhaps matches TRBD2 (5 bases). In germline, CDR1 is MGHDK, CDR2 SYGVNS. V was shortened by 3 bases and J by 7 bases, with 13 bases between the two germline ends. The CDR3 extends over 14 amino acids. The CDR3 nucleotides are TGTGCCAGCAGTGAGTACGCCGGGAAGAATGAGCAGTTCTTC. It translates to CASSEYAGKNEQFF.

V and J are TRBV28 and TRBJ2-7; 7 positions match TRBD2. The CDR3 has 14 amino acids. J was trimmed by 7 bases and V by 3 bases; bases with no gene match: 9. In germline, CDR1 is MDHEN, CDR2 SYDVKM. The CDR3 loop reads CASSFRGRTGEQYF. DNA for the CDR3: TGTGCCAGCAGTTTTCGCGGGAGAACGGGGGAGCAGTACTTC.

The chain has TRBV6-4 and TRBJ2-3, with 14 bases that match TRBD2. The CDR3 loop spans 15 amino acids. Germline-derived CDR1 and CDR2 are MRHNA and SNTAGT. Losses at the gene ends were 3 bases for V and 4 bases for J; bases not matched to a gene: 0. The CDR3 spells CASSETSGGADTQYF. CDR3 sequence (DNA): TGTGCCAGCAGTGAGACTAGCGGGGGGGCAGATACGCAGTATTTT.

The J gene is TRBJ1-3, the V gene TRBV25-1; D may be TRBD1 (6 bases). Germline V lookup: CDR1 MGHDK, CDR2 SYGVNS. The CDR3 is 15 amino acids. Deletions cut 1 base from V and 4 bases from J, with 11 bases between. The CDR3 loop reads CASSELGTLGNTIYF. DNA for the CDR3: TGTGCCAGCAGTGAATTAGGGACATTGGGAAACACCATATATTTT.

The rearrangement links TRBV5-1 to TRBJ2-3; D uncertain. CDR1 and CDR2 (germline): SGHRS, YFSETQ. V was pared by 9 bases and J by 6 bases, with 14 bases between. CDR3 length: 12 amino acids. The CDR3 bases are TGCGCCACCTTGACACCCCCGGATACGCAGTATTTT. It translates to CATLTPPDTQYF.

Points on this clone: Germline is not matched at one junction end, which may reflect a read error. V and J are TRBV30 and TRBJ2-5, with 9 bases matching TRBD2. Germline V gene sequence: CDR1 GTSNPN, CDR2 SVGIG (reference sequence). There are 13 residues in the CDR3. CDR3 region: CAWSVSSGKPGNF. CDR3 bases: TGTGCCTGGAGTGTATCTAGCGGGAAACCCGGGAACTTC.

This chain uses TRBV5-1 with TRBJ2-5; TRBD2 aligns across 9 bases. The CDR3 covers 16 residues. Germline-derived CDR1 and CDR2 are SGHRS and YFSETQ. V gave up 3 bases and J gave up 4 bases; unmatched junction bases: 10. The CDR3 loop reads CASSSHPGLAGETQYF. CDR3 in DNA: TGCGCCAGCAGCTCCCACCCGGGACTAGCTGGAGAGACCCAGTACTTC.

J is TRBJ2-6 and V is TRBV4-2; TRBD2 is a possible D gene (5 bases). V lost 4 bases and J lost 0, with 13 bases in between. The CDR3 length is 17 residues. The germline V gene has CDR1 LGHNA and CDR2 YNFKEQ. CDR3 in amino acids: CASSRDRGFSGANVLTF. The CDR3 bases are TGTGCCAGCAGCCGAGACCGGGGTTTCTCTGGGGCCAACGTCCTGACTTTC.

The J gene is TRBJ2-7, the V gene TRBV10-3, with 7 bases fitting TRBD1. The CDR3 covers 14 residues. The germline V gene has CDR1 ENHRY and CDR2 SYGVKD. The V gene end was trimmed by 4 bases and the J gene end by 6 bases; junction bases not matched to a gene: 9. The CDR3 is CAISGHMTGTEQYF. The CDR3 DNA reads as TGTGCCATCAGTGGACACATGACAGGGACCGAGCAGTACTTC.

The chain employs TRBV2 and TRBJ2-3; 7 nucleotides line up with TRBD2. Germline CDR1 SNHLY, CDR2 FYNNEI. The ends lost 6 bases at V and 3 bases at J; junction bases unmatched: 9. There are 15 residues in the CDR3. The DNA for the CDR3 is TGTGCCAGCAGGGGGGGACTAACGTTTACAGATACGCAGTATTTT. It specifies CASRGGLTFTDTQYF.

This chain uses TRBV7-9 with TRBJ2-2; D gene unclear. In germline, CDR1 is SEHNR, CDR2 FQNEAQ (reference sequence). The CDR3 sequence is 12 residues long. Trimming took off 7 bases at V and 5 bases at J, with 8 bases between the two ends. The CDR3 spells CASILGTGELFF. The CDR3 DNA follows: TGTGCCAGCATTCTCGGTACCGGGGAGCTGTTTTTT.